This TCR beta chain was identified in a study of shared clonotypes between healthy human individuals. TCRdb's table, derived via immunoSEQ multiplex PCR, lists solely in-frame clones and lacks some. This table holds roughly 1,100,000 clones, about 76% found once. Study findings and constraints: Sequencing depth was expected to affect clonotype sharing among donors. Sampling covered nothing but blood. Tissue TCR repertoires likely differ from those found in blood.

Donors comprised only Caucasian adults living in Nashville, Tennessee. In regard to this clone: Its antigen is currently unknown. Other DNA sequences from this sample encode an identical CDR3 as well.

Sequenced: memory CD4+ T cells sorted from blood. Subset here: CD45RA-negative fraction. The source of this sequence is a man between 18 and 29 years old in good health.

This CDR3 reads CASSLALAGETDTQYF. The CDR3 DNA is TGCGCCAGCAGCTTGGCCCTAGCGGGGGAGACAGATACGCAGTATTTT. The gene calls are TRBV5-1 and TRBJ2-3; 10 nucleotides agree with TRBD2. This CDR3 region has 16 residues. J was trimmed by 3 bases and V by 0 bases; bases with no gene match: 4. The V gene's germline CDR1 is SGHRS and CDR2 YFSETQ.